This T cell receptor (beta chain) appears in the sequencing data of a study of cytomegalovirus exposure and HLA in healthy donors. Points from the study as a whole: Later analysis found that TCR beta chains associated with HLA were more clonally expanded than other, equally common chains. Accurate prediction of HLA-A and HLA-B alleles (for most subjects) was reportedly achieved from TCR beta sequences. High specificity and sensitivity for cytomegalovirus status were reported for the classifier. Later analysis identified a missense DCLRE1C variant that was linked to TCR beta V- and J-gene trimming.

PCR involved 60 Vbeta and 13 Jbeta primers. Repertoires were generated with immunoSEQ multiplex PCR, while TCRdb's copy carries only in-frame clones and drops some. Among under 200,000 clones listed, roughly 80% were seen once. As concerns this clone: What it binds is unknown.

The sequence came from a woman aged 45-65 years in good health and CMV-seronegative. Input material: PBMCs.

CDR3 in DNA: TGTGCCAGCGGGGGCTTTTGGGACAGGGGGCTCGACGAGCAGTACTTC. Amino acids: CASGGFWDRGLDEQYF. The chain is built from TRBV25-1 and TRBJ2-7, with 12 positions matching TRBD1. The length of the CDR3 is 16 residues. Germline V gene data show CDR1 as MGHDK and CDR2 as SYGVNS. V was pared by 8 bases and J by 5 bases, with 13 bases of the junction left unmatched.